These T cell receptor beta chains were read from a single sample in a study of Ad26.COV2.S vaccination and SARS-CoV-2 variants. Here immunoSEQ multiplex PCR was the method, and the copy in TCRdb shows in-frame clones only, minus some. The data show about 460,000 clones, with roughly 87% seen just once and under 2% held by the top ten. This material consisted of peripheral blood, taken in a trial of Ad26.COV2.S vaccine versus placebo. Source of these receptors: a person aged 18 to 59 who received the Ad26.COV2.S COVID-19 vaccine or a placebo. The CDR3 runs from the conserved cysteine through the conserved F or W. The order of the fields is J gene, V gene, D gene, clone size, CDR3 DNA, CDR3 protein. A D gene is named only where the DNA matches it firmly. Clone size appears in some rows only: once, few, many, or a class for an expanded clone.

j_gene: TRBJ2-7; v_gene: TRBV18; d_gene: -; abundance: -; CDR3nt: TGTGCCAGCTCACCACCGAGCAGGGGTGCGCAGTACTTC; CDR3aa: CASSPPSRGAQYF
j_gene: TRBJ2-7; v_gene: TRBV30; d_gene: -; abundance: -; CDR3nt: TGTGCCTGGAGTAGTGGGAGCTCCTACGAGCAGTACTTC; CDR3aa: CAWSSGSSYEQYF
j_gene: TRBJ2-3; v_gene: TRBV7-3; d_gene: -; abundance: -; CDR3nt: TGTGCCAGCAGCCCGTCAGGGACCTCTATGGGCACAGATACGCAGTATTTT; CDR3aa: CASSPSGTSMGTDTQYF
j_gene: TRBJ2-5; v_gene: TRBV14; d_gene: TRBD1; abundance: -; CDR3nt: TGTGCCAGCAGCCGCCTTTCCCGACAGGGGGCACGAGAGACCCAGTACTTC; CDR3aa: CASSRLSRQGARETQYF
j_gene: TRBJ1-2; v_gene: TRBV4-3; d_gene: TRBD1; abundance: -; CDR3nt: TGCGCCAGCAGCCGGGGGACAGGCTATGGCTACACCTTC; CDR3aa: CASSRGTGYGYTF
j_gene: TRBJ1-1; v_gene: TRBV7-9; d_gene: -; abundance: once; CDR3nt: TGTGCCAGCAGCCCGAAGGGGGGACCTGAAGCTTTCTTT; CDR3aa: CASSPKGGPEAFF
j_gene: TRBJ1-5; v_gene: TRBV6-5; d_gene: TRBD1; abundance: -; CDR3nt: TGTGCCAGCAGACCGGACAGGGGCCTCAATCAGCCCCAGCATTTT; CDR3aa: CASRPDRGLNQPQHF
j_gene: TRBJ2-5; v_gene: TRBV2; d_gene: TRBD1; abundance: -; CDR3nt: TGTGCCGGGACCGGGACAGATGAGACCCAGTACTTC; CDR3aa: CAGTGTDETQYF
j_gene: TRBJ2-7; v_gene: TRBV9; d_gene: -; abundance: -; CDR3nt: TGTGCCAGCAGCGTAGGGGGGATCTCCTACGAGCAGTACTTC; CDR3aa: CASSVGGISYEQYF
j_gene: TRBJ2-7; v_gene: TRBV19; d_gene: -; abundance: -; CDR3nt: TGTGCCACCACAGGAGACCCGGGGGGCGGGTCCTACGAGCAGTACTTC; CDR3aa: CATTGDPGGGSYEQYF
j_gene: TRBJ1-2; v_gene: TRBV7-9; d_gene: -; abundance: few; CDR3nt: TGTGCCAGCAGTAACTACACCTTC; CDR3aa: CASSNYTF
j_gene: TRBJ1-1; v_gene: TRBV6-6; d_gene: TRBD1; abundance: -; CDR3nt: TGTGCCAGCAGTTACGAGGGGGCTACTGAAGCTTTCTTT; CDR3aa: CASSYEGATEAFF
j_gene: TRBJ2-7; v_gene: TRBV9; d_gene: -; abundance: -; CDR3nt: TGTGCCAGCAGCCCGGGCAGAGGGTACGAGCAGTACTTC; CDR3aa: CASSPGRGYEQYF
j_gene: TRBJ2-5; v_gene: TRBV13; d_gene: -; abundance: -; CDR3nt: TGTGCCAGCAGCTTAGCGGGGAGTGGTGAGACCCAGTACTTC; CDR3aa: CASSLAGSGETQYF
j_gene: TRBJ1-1; v_gene: TRBV5-1; d_gene: -; abundance: -; CDR3nt: TGCGCCAGCAGCTTGGGCAGACGATTGGCTTTCTTT; CDR3aa: CASSLGRRLAFF
j_gene: TRBJ1-5; v_gene: TRBV7-9; d_gene: -; abundance: -; CDR3nt: TGTGCCAGCAGCTCCCCGGGCAATCAGCCCCAGCATTTT; CDR3aa: CASSSPGNQPQHF
j_gene: TRBJ2-1; v_gene: TRBV6-2/TRBV6-3; d_gene: -; abundance: -; CDR3nt: TGTGCCAGCAGTTACGACGCCCCCACGGGGTTGAAGCAGTTCTTC; CDR3aa: CASSYDAPTGLKQFF
j_gene: TRBJ1-3; v_gene: TRBV28; d_gene: TRBD1; abundance: -; CDR3nt: TGTGCCAGCAGACTGACCGGGACAGGGGTGCCCTCTGGAAACACCATATATTTT; CDR3aa: CASRLTGTGVPSGNTIYF
j_gene: TRBJ2-2; v_gene: TRBV19; d_gene: -; abundance: -; CDR3nt: TGTGCCAGTAGTTGGGCGGGGGCTGACACCGGGGAGCTGTTTTTT; CDR3aa: CASSWAGADTGELFF
j_gene: TRBJ1-4; v_gene: TRBV27; d_gene: -; abundance: -; CDR3nt: TGTGCCAGCAGTTTACGGGGTTCAAGTGAAAAACTGTTTTTT; CDR3aa: CASSLRGSSEKLFF
j_gene: TRBJ2-5; v_gene: TRBV28; d_gene: -; abundance: -; CDR3nt: TGTGCCAGCAGTTCTATTACGAGGGCCCGTAGGGAGACCCAGTACTTC; CDR3aa: CASSSITRARRETQYF
j_gene: TRBJ1-2; v_gene: TRBV4-2; d_gene: -; abundance: -; CDR3nt: TGTGCCAGCAGCCAAGATAACAGGGATGGCTACACCTTC; CDR3aa: CASSQDNRDGYTF
j_gene: TRBJ1-4; v_gene: TRBV7-2; d_gene: -; abundance: once; CDR3nt: TGTGCCAGCAAGGGCCTAGGGAGTCTTAATGAAAAACTGTTTTTT; CDR3aa: CASKGLGSLNEKLFF
j_gene: TRBJ2-7; v_gene: TRBV5-4; d_gene: TRBD1; abundance: -; CDR3nt: TGTGCCAGCAGGGCCGGACAGGCGGGCGAGCAGTACTTC; CDR3aa: CASRAGQAGEQYF
j_gene: TRBJ2-1; v_gene: TRBV14; d_gene: -; abundance: -; CDR3nt: TGTGCCAGCAGCCAAGGGGGTCAGGGGTGGATTTACAATGAGCAGTTCTTC; CDR3aa: CASSQGGQGWIYNEQFF
j_gene: TRBJ2-3; v_gene: TRBV19; d_gene: -; abundance: -; CDR3nt: TGTGCCAGTAGTATTGCAGATACGCAGTATTTT; CDR3aa: CASSIADTQYF
j_gene: TRBJ2-2; v_gene: TRBV5-4; d_gene: -; abundance: -; CDR3nt: TGTGCCAGCAGCGGAACTGCAAGGAAGCCGTTCACCGGGGAGCTGTTTTTT; CDR3aa: CASSGTARKPFTGELFF
j_gene: TRBJ1-1; v_gene: TRBV21-1; d_gene: -; abundance: -; CDR3nt: TGTGCCAGCAGCAAAGGGTTTCAGGGGCGGATTTCTATGAACACTGAAGCTTTCTTT; CDR3aa: CASSKGFQGRISMNTEAFF
j_gene: TRBJ2-1; v_gene: TRBV5-8; d_gene: -; abundance: -; CDR3nt: TGTGCCAGCAGCTTGGATACAGGACTACTCAACAATGAGCAGTTCTTC; CDR3aa: CASSLDTGLLNNEQFF
j_gene: TRBJ1-1; v_gene: TRBV7-9; d_gene: -; abundance: -; CDR3nt: TGTGCCAGCAGCTTAGGGGCAGGGCGAGGATACACTGAAGCTTTCTTT; CDR3aa: CASSLGAGRGYTEAFF
j_gene: TRBJ2-5; v_gene: TRBV28; d_gene: TRBD2; abundance: -; CDR3nt: TGTGCCAGTGGGGGTCTAGCGGGGGCTCAAGAGACCCAGTACTTC; CDR3aa: CASGGLAGAQETQYF
j_gene: TRBJ1-5; v_gene: TRBV2; d_gene: -; abundance: -; CDR3nt: TGCGCCTCACTGCTACAGGGAGATCAGCCCCAGCATTTT; CDR3aa: CASLLQGDQPQHF
j_gene: TRBJ1-2; v_gene: TRBV25-1; d_gene: -; abundance: -; CDR3nt: TGTGCCAGCAGTTCCGTTTGGGGCAGAACTTATGGCTACACCTTC; CDR3aa: CASSSVWGRTYGYTF
j_gene: TRBJ2-1; v_gene: TRBV5-1; d_gene: -; abundance: -; CDR3nt: TGCGCCAGCAGCCGACAAAGGATTAGCGACTCCTACAATGAGCAGTTCTTC; CDR3aa: CASSRQRISDSYNEQFF
j_gene: TRBJ1-5; v_gene: TRBV25-1; d_gene: -; abundance: -; CDR3nt: TGTGCCAGCGGGACGGGAAGCAATCAGCCCCAGCATTTT; CDR3aa: CASGTGSNQPQHF
j_gene: TRBJ1-2; v_gene: TRBV7-2; d_gene: -; abundance: few; CDR3nt: TGTGCCAGCAGCTTAGCCGGTTTCGTTGGCTACACCTTC; CDR3aa: CASSLAGFVGYTF
j_gene: TRBJ2-1; v_gene: TRBV24-1; d_gene: TRBD2; abundance: -; CDR3nt: TGTGCCACCAGTGATTCAGGAGGGACTAGCGGGGATTACAATGAGCAGTTCTTC; CDR3aa: CATSDSGGTSGDYNEQFF